This T cell receptor beta chain was captured in a study of technical replicates of blood from several donors. Some clones are missing from TCRdb's copy, which holds only in-frame ones; the method was immunoSEQ multiplex PCR. This table holds under 90,000 clones, 80% to 95% found once. This clone was recorded only once. Trimming cost V 0 bases and J 10 bases; bases outside gene matches: 5. Germline assignment: CDR1 MNHEY and CDR2 SVGAGI. The length of the CDR3 is 13 residues. This chain connects TRBV6-5 to TRBJ1-2; 7 bases fit TRBD1. This TCR came from a human donor in good health. The sequenced sample was T cells isolated from PBMCs. CDR3 protein: CASSYSTGMVYTF. The CDR3 DNA reads as TGTGCCAGCAGTTACTCGACAGGGATGGTCTACACCTTC.